This TCR beta chain was identified during a study of T cell repertoires in cytomegalovirus infection. About the study: Evidence of both CMV infection and a matching HLA type came from public TCR beta signatures. Study-level points and caveats: Summed public TCR beta family frequency identified CMV carriers bearing the relevant HLA. CMV-specific TCR beta clonotypes restricted by HLA-C dominated the ex vivo response.

A note on this clonotype: Its specificity is not known.

TCRdb re-derived calls from the reads in MiXCR, one entry per CDR3 protein. The sample lists approximately 200,000 distinct CDR3 sequences, about 23% seen once, with 18% in the top ten. The TCR originated in a human donor in good health (CMV status not recorded). Some clones in this sample may be carry-over from other donors' samples. Material for sequencing was CD8+ T cells from PBMCs.

The DNA of the CDR3 is TGTGCCAGTAGTATAGATCGAGGGGACTGGACCTACAATGAGCAGTTCTTC. Translation: CASSIDRGDWTYNEQFF. V and J are TRBV19 and TRBJ2-1, with D perhaps TRBD2 (6 bases). This CDR3 has 17 amino acids. V lost 0 bases, J lost 2 bases, and 14 bases lay in between. CDR1 LNHDA and CDR2 SQIVND come from the germline V gene (reference sequence).